This paragraph reports one T cell receptor beta chain. The target antigen is unknown. The source of the sample is a study of CD8 T cells in Susac syndrome. Reverse transcription of about 0.5 to 1 ug RNA was carried out with random hexamers. Across 54 Vbeta and 13 Jbeta, immunoSEQ multiplex PCR amplified TCR beta CDR3. TCRdb passed the immunoSEQ multiplex PCR reads through MiXCR, listing each CDR3 protein once. The profile shows about 94,000 distinct CDR3 sequences, around 94% of them singletons. Losses at the gene ends were 7 bases for V and 7 bases for J; bases not matched to a gene: 8. CDR3 size: 13 residues. Germline CDR1 and CDR2: KGHDR and SFDVKD. Findings and caveats of the study: Within Susac syndrome CD4+ T cell repertoires, clonal expansion was not evident.

The sample consisted of CD4+ T cells from PBMCs. This clonotype originated in a human donor with Susac syndrome. The chain employs TRBV24-1 and TRBJ1-2; 7 bases are shared with TRBD1. In nucleotides, the CDR3 is TGTGCCACCAGACCACAGGGGTTAGGTGGCTACACCTTC. Translating it yields CATRPQGLGGYTF.